This T cell receptor (beta chain) appears in the sequencing data of a study of blood T cell repertoires in COVID-19. Looking at the study overall: T cells, B-cell-depleted T cells, or PBMCs supplied cDNA or gDNA.

TCRdb keeps only in-frame clones here, not all; method: immunoSEQ multiplex PCR. Seen here are 200,000 to 300,000 clones, 86% observed once, and the top ten hold around 1.5%. The CDR3 consists of 13 residues. In germline, CDR1 is KGHSH, CDR2 LQKENI. Trimming left V 4 bases short and J 2 bases short, with 8 bases between. This chain links TRBV18 with TRBJ2-5, with D unclear. This TCR derives from a woman aged 60-70 years who had recovered from COVID-19. The source material was peripheral blood. In DNA, the CDR3 is TGTGCCAGCTCACTGACACAACAAGAGACCCAGTACTTC. It codes for CASSLTQQETQYF. The full variable domain, rest sourced from reference TRBV18 and TRBJ2-5, is NAGVMQNPRHLVRRRGQEARLRCSPMKGHSHVYWYRQLPEEGLKFMVYLQKENIIDESGMPKERFSAEFPKEGPSILRIQQVVRGDSAAYFCASSLTQQETQYFGPGTRLLVL.